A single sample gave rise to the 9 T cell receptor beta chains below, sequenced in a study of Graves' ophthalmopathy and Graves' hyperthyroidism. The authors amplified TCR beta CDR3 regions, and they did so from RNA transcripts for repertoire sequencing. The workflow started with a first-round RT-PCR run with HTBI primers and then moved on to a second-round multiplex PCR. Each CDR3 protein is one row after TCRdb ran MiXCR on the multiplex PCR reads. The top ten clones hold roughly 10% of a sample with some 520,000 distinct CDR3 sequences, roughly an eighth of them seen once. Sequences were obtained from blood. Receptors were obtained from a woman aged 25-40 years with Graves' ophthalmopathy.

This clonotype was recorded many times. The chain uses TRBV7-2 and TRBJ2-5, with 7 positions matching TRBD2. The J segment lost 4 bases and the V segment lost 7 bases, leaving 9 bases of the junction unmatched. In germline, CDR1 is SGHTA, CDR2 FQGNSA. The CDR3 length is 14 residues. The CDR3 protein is CASTRGGGTETQYF. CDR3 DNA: TGTGCCAGCACCCGAGGCGGGGGTACAGAGACCCAGTACTTC. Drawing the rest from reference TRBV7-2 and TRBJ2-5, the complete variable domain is GAGVSQSPSNKVTEKGKDVELRCDPISGHTALYWYRQSLGQGLEFLIYFQGNSAPDKSGLPSDRFSAERTGGSVSTLTIQRTQQEDSAVYLCASTRGGGTETQYFGPGTRLLVL.

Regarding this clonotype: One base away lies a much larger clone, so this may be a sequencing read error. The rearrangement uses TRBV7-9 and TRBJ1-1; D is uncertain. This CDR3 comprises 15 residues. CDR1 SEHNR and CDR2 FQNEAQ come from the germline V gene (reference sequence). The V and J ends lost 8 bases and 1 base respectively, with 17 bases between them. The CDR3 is CASEETTPWNTEAFF. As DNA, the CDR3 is TGTGCCAGCGAGGAAACCACGCCGTGGAACACTGAAGCTTTCTTT.

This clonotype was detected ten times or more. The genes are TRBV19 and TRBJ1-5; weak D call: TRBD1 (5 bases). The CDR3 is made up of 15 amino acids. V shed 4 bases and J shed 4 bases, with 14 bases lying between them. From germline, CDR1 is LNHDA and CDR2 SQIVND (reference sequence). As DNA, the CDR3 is TGTGCCAGTAGTACAGACGGACACCGTAATCAGCCCCAGCATTTT. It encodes CASSTDGHRNQPQHF.

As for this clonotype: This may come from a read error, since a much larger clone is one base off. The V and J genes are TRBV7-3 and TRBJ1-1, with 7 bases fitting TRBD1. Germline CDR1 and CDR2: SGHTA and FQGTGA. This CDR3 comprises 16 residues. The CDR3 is CASSPTSGGVIAESFF. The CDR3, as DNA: TGTGCCAGCAGCCCGACTTCAGGGGGTGTGATTGCTGAATCTTTCTTT.

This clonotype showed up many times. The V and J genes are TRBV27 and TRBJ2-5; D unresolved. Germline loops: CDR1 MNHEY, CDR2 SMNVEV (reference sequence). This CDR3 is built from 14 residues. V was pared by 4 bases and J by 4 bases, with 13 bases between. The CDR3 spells CASSSPSRPETQYF. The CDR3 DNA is TGTGCCAGCAGTTCCCCCTCCCGGCCAGAGACCCAGTACTTC.

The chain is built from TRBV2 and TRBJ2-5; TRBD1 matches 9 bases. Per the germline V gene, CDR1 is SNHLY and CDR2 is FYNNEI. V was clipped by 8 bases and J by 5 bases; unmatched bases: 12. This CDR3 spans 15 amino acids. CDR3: CASVQNRGRGETQYF. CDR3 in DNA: TGTGCCAGCGTCCAAAACAGGGGGCGCGGGGAGACCCAGTACTTC. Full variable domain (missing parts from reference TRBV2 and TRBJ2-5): EPEVTQTPSHQVTQMGQEVILRCVPISNHLYFYWYRQILGQKVEFLVSFYNNEISEKSEIFDDQFSVERPDGSNFTLKIRSTKLEDSAMYFCASVQNRGRGETQYFGPGTRLLVL.

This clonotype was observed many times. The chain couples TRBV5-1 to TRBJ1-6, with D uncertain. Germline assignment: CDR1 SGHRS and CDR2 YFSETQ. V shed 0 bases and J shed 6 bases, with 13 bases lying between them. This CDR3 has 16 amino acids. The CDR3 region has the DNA TGCGCCAGCAGCTTGGAGAGAGGGATACCTAATTCACCCCTCCACTTT. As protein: CASSLERGIPNSPLHF.

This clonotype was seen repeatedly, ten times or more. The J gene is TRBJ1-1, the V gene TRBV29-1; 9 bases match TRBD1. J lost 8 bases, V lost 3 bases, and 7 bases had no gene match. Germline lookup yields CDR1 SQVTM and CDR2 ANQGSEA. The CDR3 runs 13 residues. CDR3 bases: TGCAGCGTTGATTGGACAGGGGCGACCGAAGCTTTCTTT. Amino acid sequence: CSVDWTGATEAFF. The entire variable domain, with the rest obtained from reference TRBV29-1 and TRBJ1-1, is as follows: SAVISQKPSRDICQRGTSLTIQCQVDSQVTMMFWYRQQPGQSLTLIATANQGSEATYESGFVIDKFPISRPNLTFSTLTVSNMSPEDSSIYLCSVDWTGATEAFFGQGTRLTVV.

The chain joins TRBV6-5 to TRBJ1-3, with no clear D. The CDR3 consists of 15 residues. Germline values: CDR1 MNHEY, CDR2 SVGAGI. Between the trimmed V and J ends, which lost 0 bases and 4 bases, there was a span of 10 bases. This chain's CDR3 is CASSYSDAGGNTIYF. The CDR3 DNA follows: TGTGCCAGCAGTTACTCGGACGCTGGGGGAAACACCATATATTTT.